What follows is one T cell receptor beta chain and its context. Its antigen is currently not known. The record has no base qualities; no much larger clone is one base away. A single peripheral blood draw of approximately 100 mL on average was collected from each donor into heparinised tubes. A BD FACSAria II and a panel including CD45RO, CCR7, CD25, CD127, CD95 and CD27 were used to sort naive, central memory, regulatory and stem cell-like memory CD4+ T cells. A purity above 98% was achieved for all sorted populations. PBMCs were separated immediately by Lymphoprep density gradient centrifugation and were stained directly, without being cultured. So that batch effects would be minimized, each experiment stained and sorted samples in pairs, pairing one healthy donor with one patient. All of the isolated RNA was reverse transcribed with the High Capacity cDNA Reverse Transcription Kit, so expressed TCRB transcripts were sequenced. Deep immunoSEQ sequencing was applied to naive, central memory and regulatory T cell samples, giving an average of about 3.4 million total reads per sample. Sorted cells were lysed in RLT buffer, and RNA was extracted using DNase-treated RNeasy Micro or Mini kits according to cell number. Each cell subset was processed separately to prevent cross-contamination, with patient and healthy donor samples processed together. The immunoSEQ multiplex PCR was used to amplify TCRB sequences from cDNA, yielding 87-bp fragments that span the CDR3 region. Sequencing of the amplicons was performed on the Illumina HiSeq platform. The study's own analysis went as follows. PCR bias was computationally corrected using synthetic template baselines, reads within Hamming distance 2 were collapsed, and singletons that could not be merged were discarded. Reads were aligned against IMGT to assign V, D and J genes, CDR3 length and insertions or deletions at six rearrangement sites. Within each subset, clonotype counts were normalized to sorted cell number, after which true diversity and Gini coefficients were computed with the tcR R package. The overlap coefficient, calculated on TCRB nucleotide sequences, was used to quantify repertoire sharing. Held by TCRdb, this immuneACCESS table contains in-frame sequences only and omits some clones. Under half of the omission traces to an unresolved V gene where checked; the cause of the rest is unknown. That table is the source of V, J and clone size, and D and trimming were worked out from the DNA. This sample lists 95,000 to 150,000 clones; roughly 17% were detected once. The ten top clones hold 2.6% of the sample.

This sample was included in a study of beta chain features in type 1 diabetes (dated by TCRdb to the late 2010s). Context from the whole study: Mean age, gender distribution, total cell number and subset yield did not differ between patients and healthy donors. Across all samples, approximately 98,000,000 sorted cells were examined, and cell number per subset correlated strongly with RNA yield. In the study, recently diagnosed type 1 diabetes patients and matched healthy donors were compared on the TCRB repertoires of their sorted circulating CD4+ T cell subsets. Regulatory and stem cell-like memory subsets were isolated from only 8 patients and about 8 healthy donors, whereas naive and central memory subsets came from all 30 or so donors.

The paper as a whole reports these results and caveats: The naive, central memory and regulatory TCRB repertoires appeared to resemble one another more closely among patients than among healthy donors. Type 1 diabetes patients showed a moderate but significant shortening of TCRB CDR3 length in all four CD4+ subsets. Patients with type 1 diabetes made fewer insertions and deleted more nucleotides at VDJ recombination sites, implying thymic rearrangement abnormalities. Only small numbers of individuals were included in the HLA sub-analyses, which left unresolved whether HLA type had any influence on TCRB rearrangement. PCR might favor shorter templates, but patient and control samples were amplified and corrected together, so any skew would affect both groups equally. Sequencing cDNA rather than genomic DNA could over-represent highly expressing activated cells, although activation and CD3 levels did not differ between groups.

The CDR3 contains 15 residues, cysteine and phenylalanine counted. Only CDR3 DNA is held: 45 bases, read in frame from base 1. Sequences SGHRS (CDR1) and YFSETQ (CDR2) are obtained from the germline V gene. The sequence was collected from a man younger than 35 with type 1 diabetes. The sequence joins TRBV5-1 to TRBJ2-5, and 8 bases in between align with TRBD1. The DNA end is a closer match to TRBJ2-7, so the J assignment may be wrong. The sequencing input was central memory CD4+ T cells from blood. The CDR3 amino acid sequence is: CASSPQGQADYEQYF. The sequence in DNA is TGCGCCAGCAGCCCACAGGGACAGGCAGACTACGAGCAGTACTTC.